Below are 13 T cell receptor beta chains sequenced from a single sample in a study of blood T cell repertoires in COVID-19. The table came from immunoSEQ multiplex PCR; TCRdb's copy has only in-frame clones and leaves some out. This table has approximately 170,000 clones, roughly 84% appearing once. Material for sequencing was peripheral blood. Receptors originate from a woman aged 70 to 79 with COVID-19, enrolled during active disease.

The chain has TRBV12-3 or TRBV12-4 and TRBJ2-1; 9 bases map to TRBD1. Germline trimming cut 5 bases from V and 6 bases from J; bases unmatched to any gene: 2. The CDR3 runs 13 residues. The CDR3 loop is CASSKTGGNEQFF. The CDR3 nucleotides are TGTGCCAGCAGTAAGACAGGGGGCAATGAGCAGTTCTTC.

This clone was counted between two and nine times. V is TRBV5-6 and J is TRBJ1-6; D not resolved. Germline assignment: CDR1 SGHDT and CDR2 YYEEEE. The CDR3 covers 15 residues. V dropped 5 bases and J dropped 5 bases, with 14 bases sitting between them. The CDR3, as DNA: TGTGCCAGCAGGTTCGGGATGCTCGATAATTCACCCCTCCACTTT. Encoded protein: CASRFGMLDNSPLHF.

The rearrangement links TRBV19 to TRBJ1-1; maybe TRBD1 (6 bases). Germline values: CDR1 LNHDA, CDR2 SQIVND (reference sequence). The CDR3 contains 15 residues. V was shortened by 4 bases and J by 2 bases, with 14 bases between the two germline ends. CDR3 in amino acids: CASSRATGPNTEAFF. The CDR3 bases are TGTGCCAGTAGTAGGGCCACAGGGCCAAACACTGAAGCTTTCTTT.

This sequence joins TRBV4-2 and TRBJ2-7, with 11 bases fitting TRBD2. The germline V gene has CDR1 LGHNA and CDR2 YNFKEQ. CDR3 length: 16 amino acids. The V gene end was trimmed by 3 bases and the J gene end by 4 bases; junction bases not matched to a gene: 8. The CDR3 is CASSQQTSGKFYEQYF. In DNA, the CDR3 is TGTGCCAGCAGCCAGCAGACTAGCGGGAAGTTTTACGAGCAGTACTTC.

There are a few counts of this clone. The rearrangement uses TRBV27 and TRBJ1-4; 7 nucleotides line up with TRBD1. The V segment lost 6 bases and the J segment 3 bases; nucleotides outside the gene matches: 7. Germline loops: CDR1 MNHEY, CDR2 SMNVEV (reference sequence). This CDR3 spans 15 amino acids. Here the CDR3 DNA reads TGTGCCAGCAGGGGGAGACAGGGAGCTAATGAAAAACTGTTTTTT. Protein sequence: CASRGRQGANEKLFF.

This chain joins TRBV7-8 and TRBJ1-4; D unresolved. V was shortened by 7 bases and J by 3 bases, with 15 bases between the two germline ends. The length of the CDR3 is 15 residues. Per germline, CDR1 SGHVS and CDR2 FQNEAQ. The CDR3 reads CASTVTRGANEKLFF. Written as DNA, the CDR3 is TGTGCCAGCACTGTAACGCGGGGAGCTAATGAAAAACTGTTTTTT.

This clone appeared a single time. V usage is TRBV30 and J usage is TRBJ1-6; the D is unclear. V was trimmed by 4 bases and J by 5 bases, leaving 9 bases between them. The CDR3 is made up of 13 amino acids. The germline CDR1 and CDR2 sequences are GTSNPN and SVGIG (reference sequence). CDR3 coding DNA: TGTGCCTGGACAACGGAGGATAATTCACCCCTCCACTTT. Its translation: CAWTTEDNSPLHF.

The chain links TRBV13 to TRBJ1-3; 8 positions agree with TRBD1. Trimming removed 5 bases from V and 2 bases from J; junction bases left unmatched: 2. There are 14 residues in the CDR3. Per the germline V gene, CDR1 is PRHDT and CDR2 is FYEKMQ (reference sequence). The CDR3 here is CASSLDRAGNTIYF. In nucleotides, the CDR3 is TGTGCCAGCAGCCTGGACAGGGCTGGAAACACCATATATTTT.

This sequence joins TRBV18 and TRBJ1-2; weak D call: TRBD1 (6 bases). V lost 4 bases and J lost 3, with 12 bases in between. Germline CDR1 KGHSH, CDR2 LQKENI. This CDR3 contains 14 residues. The CDR3 coding sequence is TGTGCCAGCTCACTTCGGACAGCGGACTATGGCTACACCTTC. Residues: CASSLRTADYGYTF.

This chain connects TRBV28 to TRBJ1-2; 7 bases are a match to TRBD1. Trimming cost V 6 bases and J 8 bases; bases outside gene matches: 9. The CDR3 is made up of 13 amino acids. The germline gives CDR1 MDHEN, CDR2 SYDVKM. DNA for the CDR3: TGTGCCAGCAGGAAGGACAGGCTGGGGGGCTACACCTTC. Encoded protein: CASRKDRLGGYTF.

J is TRBJ2-1 and V is TRBV10-3; 10 positions match TRBD1. V gave up 2 bases and J gave up 0 bases; unmatched junction bases: 4. CDR1 and CDR2 from the germline V gene are ENHRY and SYGVKD. The length of the CDR3 is 17 residues. This chain's CDR3 is CAISEGRQGASYNEQFF. CDR3 DNA sequence: TGTGCCATCAGTGAGGGTAGACAGGGGGCCTCCTACAATGAGCAGTTCTTC.

The gene calls are TRBV19 and TRBJ2-1; TRBD1 agrees at 7 bases. This CDR3 contains 14 residues. V dropped 6 bases and J dropped 9; count of bases not matched to a gene: 11. Germline-derived CDR1 and CDR2 are LNHDA and SQIVND (reference sequence). The CDR3 loop is CASRDRVGVGEQFF. The CDR3 coding sequence is TGTGCCAGTAGAGACAGGGTAGGGGTAGGTGAGCAGTTCTTC.

This clone is a singleton in its sample. The gene calls are TRBV4-1 and TRBJ2-7; 7 nucleotides align to TRBD2. CDR3 size: 15 residues. V gave up 7 bases and J gave up 2 bases; unmatched junction bases: 11. CDR1 and CDR2 (germline): MGHRA, YSYEKL. The CDR3 loop reads CASKKGLAEAYEQYF. Here the CDR3 DNA reads TGCGCCAGCAAGAAAGGGCTAGCGGAGGCCTACGAGCAGTACTTC.